These 3 T cell receptor beta chains were all obtained from the same sample, sequenced in a study of T-cell reconstitution after alpha-beta-depleted transplantation in children. Preparation of the TCRbeta library was carried out with unique molecular identifiers. One entry per CDR3 protein results from TCRdb running MiXCR on the PCR reads. The table includes 500,000 to 750,000 distinct CDR3 sequences, over 10% detected once. The sample was PBMCs, mostly from graft donor cells, taken 360 days after TCRalphabeta/CD19-depleted stem cell transplant. The receptor source for this set is a male patient aged 10-17 years who had a stem cell transplant for acute myeloid leukemia, so the T cells may come from the graft donor.

This sequence joins TRBV4-2 and TRBJ2-7; TRBD2 matches 8 bases. Germline V gene data show CDR1 as LGHNA and CDR2 as YNFKEQ. After removal of 1 base from V and 3 bases from J, the junction contained 8 bases not matched to a gene. This CDR3 has 16 amino acids. This chain's CDR3 is CASSQGTSPHSYEQYF. DNA of the CDR3: TGTGCCAGCAGCCAAGGGACTAGCCCTCATAGCTACGAGCAGTACTTC.

The genes are TRBV6-1 and TRBJ2-1, with D possibly matching TRBD1 (6 bases). The CDR3 length is 14 residues. Germline-derived CDR1 and CDR2 are MNHNS and SASEGT. V was pared by 6 bases and J by 1 base, with 10 bases between. The chain's CDR3 is CASRQGGSYNEQFF. The CDR3 DNA sequence: TGTGCCAGCAGACAGGGTGGGTCCTACAATGAGCAGTTCTTC.

This rearrangement joins TRBV7-8 to TRBJ1-1, with 9 bases that match TRBD1. The CDR3 is 13 amino acids. Trimming removed 4 bases from V and 4 bases from J; junction bases left unmatched: 1. Germline V gene lookup returns CDR1 SGHVS and CDR2 FQNEAQ. The CDR3 spells CASSWTGATEAFF. CDR3 DNA: TGTGCCAGCAGCTGGACAGGGGCCACTGAAGCTTTCTTT.